The T cell receptor beta chain under discussion was sequenced for a study of cytomegalovirus exposure and HLA in healthy donors. Broader study findings: In a later analysis, productive TCRs from donors in an Asian-associated ancestry cluster reportedly carried fewer N-insertions than the cohort mean. In a later analysis, DRB1 alleles had the most associated TCRs; HLA-C alleles the fewest.

Germline values: CDR1 MNHEY, CDR2 SMNVEV (reference sequence). The junction had 7 bases not matched to a gene; V was cut back by 5 bases and J by 7 bases. The CDR3 covers 15 residues. On this clone itself: Antigen specificity is unknown.

Use of 60 Vbeta and 13 Jbeta primers characterized the PCR. Profiling relied on immunoSEQ multiplex PCR, and the TCRdb table lists in-frame clones only, not all of them. This table holds more than 200,000 clones, over 60% found once. The receptor comes from a male donor in good health and CMV-seronegative. Source material: PBMCs. V is TRBV27 and J is TRBJ1-4; 10 positions match TRBD1. In DNA, the CDR3 is TGTGCCAGCAGTGCCCCGGGACAGGGGATTGAAAAACTGTTTTTT. It codes for CASSAPGQGIEKLFF.